This T cell receptor beta chain was profiled in a study of post-analysis software for immune sequencing data (dated by TCRdb to 2015 to 2017). Background for the entire study: The recorded disease courses included relapsing-remitting, secondary progressive and progressive-relapsing multiple sclerosis, and some patients had no subtype annotation. The multiple sclerosis patient repertoires were compared with approximately 11 previously published healthy control repertoires from donors aged about 6 to 26 years. A subset of samples was prepared in parallel using single-end sample barcoding, then pooled and co-amplified after Illumina adapter ligation. What the authors observed across the whole study: Significantly lower normalized Chao1 diversity was found in multiple sclerosis patients than in controls, suggesting substantial peripheral T-cell clonal expansion. Strong co-clustering of samples prepared in the same batch was shown by direct clustering with F measure, prompting a batch-effect correction. The control group was slightly older than the multiple sclerosis patient group. Patients showed significantly higher frequencies than controls for about five TRBV segments, among them TRBV5-6, TRBV5-1 and TRBV20-1.

Including the terminal cysteine and phenylalanine, the CDR3 comprises 15 residues. Only the CDR3 part of the read is kept: 45 bases, read in frame from the first base. CDR1 and CDR2, per the germline V gene (reference sequence), are LNHDA and SQIVND. V and J are truncated by 6 bases and 6 bases respectively, leaving an intervening sequence of 19 bases. To demonstrate the VDJtools post-analysis software, TCR beta repertoires were profiled from the peripheral blood of 13 young patients with multiple sclerosis. Multiple sclerosis patients were children and adolescents aged 6 to 15 years. Receptors were amplified or captured by PCR. These reads were obtained on an Illumina HiSeq 2500. To reduce PCR and sequencing biases, unique molecular identifiers were incorporated into the TCR beta cDNA libraries. Approximately 500,000 cDNA molecules were obtained per 1 to 10 million input T cells, so each molecule approximated one T cell. The patient libraries were prepared and sequenced using the same protocol as the earlier healthy control dataset. Within a given batch, samples were prepared together, multiplexed and sequenced on the same HiSeq lane. The authors' pipeline ran thus. MIGEC was used to process the raw barcoded reads, and molecular identifier groups with only a single read were discarded before consensus assembly and CDR3 extraction. Clonotype tables were post-analysed with VDJtools, and diversity was normalized by down-sampling all datasets to the smallest sample size. In repertoire overlap clustering, CDR3 amino acid sequences, but not nucleotide sequences, were matched to correct batch-related cross-sample contamination. TCRdb trimmed the raw reads at Q25, called clones with MiXCR and kept productive beta chains. Under each unique CDR3 protein, matching rows form one entry showing the most common genes and DNA. These V and J calls are TCRdb output, not the study's own analysis. Recorded for this sample are about 210,000 distinct CDR3 sequences; approximately 28% of them occurred a single time. More than 3% of the sample rests with the top ten.

As regards this clonotype: It has no known antigen specificity. No base qualities exist here, and no much larger clone lies one base off it.

The V and J genes are TRBV19 and TRBJ2-3, with no D gene named confidently. Sequenced sample: blood. This receptor was taken from a girl under 18 with multiple sclerosis. The encoded CDR3 is CASSPFNGKSDTQYF. The sequenced DNA: TGTGCCAGTAGCCCTTTCAATGGGAAGTCGGATACGCAGTATTTT.